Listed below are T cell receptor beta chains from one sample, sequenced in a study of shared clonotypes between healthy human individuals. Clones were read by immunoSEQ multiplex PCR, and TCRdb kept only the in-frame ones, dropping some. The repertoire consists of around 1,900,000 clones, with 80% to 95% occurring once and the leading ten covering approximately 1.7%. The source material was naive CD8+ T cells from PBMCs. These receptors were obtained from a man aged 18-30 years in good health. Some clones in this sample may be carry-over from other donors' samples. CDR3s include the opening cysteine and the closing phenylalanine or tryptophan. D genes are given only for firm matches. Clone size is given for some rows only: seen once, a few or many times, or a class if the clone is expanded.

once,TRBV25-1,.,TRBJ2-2,CASNSWAGELFF,TGTGCCAGCAACAGTTGGGCCGGGGAGCTGTTTTTT
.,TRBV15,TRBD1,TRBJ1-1,CATSTGGWDTEAFF,TGTGCCACCAGCACAGGGGGCTGGGACACTGAAGCTTTCTTT
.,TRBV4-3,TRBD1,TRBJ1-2,CASSQVWLGQGYGYTF,TGCGCCAGCAGCCAAGTTTGGCTCGGACAGGGATATGGCTACACCTTC
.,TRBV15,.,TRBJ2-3,CATSRDPAQSGAPDTQYF,TGTGCCACCAGCAGGGATCCCGCCCAGAGTGGGGCCCCAGATACGCAGTATTTT
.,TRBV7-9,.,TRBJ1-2,CASSLAADYGYTF,TGTGCCAGCAGCTTAGCGGCGGACTATGGCTACACCTTC
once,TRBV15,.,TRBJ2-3,CATSRGIEYSDTQYF,TGTGCCACCAGCAGAGGGATAGAATATTCAGATACGCAGTATTTT
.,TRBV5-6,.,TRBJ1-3,CASSLGGTGNTIYF,TGTGCCAGCAGCTTGGGGGGAACTGGAAACACCATATATTTT
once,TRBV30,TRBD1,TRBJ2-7,CAWTQGDHYEQYF,TGTGCCTGGACGCAGGGGGATCACTACGAGCAGTACTTC
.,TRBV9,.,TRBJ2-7,CASSGGLTGPYEQYF,TGTGCCAGCAGCGGAGGGCTGACGGGGCCCTACGAGCAGTACTTC
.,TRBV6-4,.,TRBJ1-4,CASSARGGSGEKLFF,TGTGCCAGCAGTGCCCGGGGAGGATCCGGAGAAAAACTGTTTTTT
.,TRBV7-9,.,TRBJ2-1,CASSLAWGANEQFF,TGTGCCAGCAGCTTAGCGTGGGGGGCCAATGAGCAGTTCTTC
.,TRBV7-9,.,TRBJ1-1,CASSLAIRETEAFF,TGTGCCAGCAGCTTAGCGATCAGGGAAACTGAAGCTTTCTTT
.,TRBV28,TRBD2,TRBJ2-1,CASTPPWREHHNEQFF,TGTGCCAGCACCCCCCCTTGGCGGGAGCACCACAATGAGCAGTTCTTC
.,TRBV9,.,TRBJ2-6,CASSDSKTGTGANVLTF,TGTGCCAGCAGCGACTCTAAAACAGGGACTGGGGCCAACGTCCTGACTTTC